The next 14 T cell receptor beta chains were all read from a single sample in a study of OX40 agonist ivuxolimab in advanced cancers. Some clones are missing from TCRdb's copy, which holds only in-frame ones; the method was immunoSEQ multiplex PCR. Here the sample spans roughly 120,000 clones, 80% to 90% being singletons. Sequences were derived from CD4+ or CD8+ T cells sorted from blood, sampled in a trial of the OX40 agonist ivuxolimab. Receptors originate from an adult with an advanced solid tumor such as melanoma, head and neck, liver or kidney cancer.

This clone came up a few times. V gene TRBV7-2 combines with J gene TRBJ1-3; tentative D call: TRBD1 (5 bases). Germline loops: CDR1 SGHTA, CDR2 FQGNSA. This CDR3 spans 16 amino acids. The V end lost 1 base, the J end lost 5 bases, and 15 bases lay between the germline ends. The DNA of the CDR3 is TGTGCCAGCAGCTTAGACGCAGGGAGGGGCCGAAACACCATATATTTT. It translates to CASSLDAGRGRNTIYF.

The chain has TRBV1 and TRBJ1-1. TRBV1 is a documented pseudogene. The CDR3 runs 11 residues. CDR3 sequence (DNA): TGCACCAGCAGCCCTGGAGGGGAAGCTTTCTTT. The encoded protein is CTSSPGGEAFF.

The chain carries TRBV28 and TRBJ1-4; possibly TRBD1 for D (5 bases). The germline V gene has CDR1 MDHEN and CDR2 SYDVKM. V was cut by 6 bases and J by 3 bases, with 20 bases left in between. The CDR3 extends over 17 amino acids. CDR3 bases: TGTGCCAGCAGCCTGGCAGCCACGGGACCGTCTAATGAAAAACTGTTTTTT. Protein: CASSLAATGPSNEKLFF.

The chain is built from TRBV7-2 and TRBJ2-2, with D perhaps matching TRBD1 (5 bases). The germline V and J ends were trimmed by 0 bases and 5 bases, with 7 bases remaining between them. Germline CDR1 SGHTA, CDR2 FQGNSA. The CDR3 has 14 amino acids. The CDR3 spells CASSLAGPTGELFF. CDR3 DNA: TGTGCCAGCAGCTTAGCGGGGCCAACCGGGGAGCTGTTTTTT.

The chain joins TRBV28 to TRBJ2-1; no clear D. Deletions cut 6 bases from V and 6 bases from J, with 9 bases between. Germline V gene data show CDR1 as MDHEN and CDR2 as SYDVKM. The CDR3 is 12 amino acids. CDR3 loop: CASSRTPNEQFF. The CDR3 DNA reads TGTGCCAGCAGCCGTACACCCAATGAGCAGTTCTTC.

This clone was recorded only once. The genes are TRBV21-1 and TRBJ2-1; the D call of TRBD2 is as the table states it, not checked on the DNA. TRBV21-1 is a recognized pseudogene. CDR3 length: 15 amino acids. CDR3 region: CASSPAGPLINEQFF. In DNA, the CDR3 is TGTGCCAGCAGCCCCGCGGGACCCCTAATAAATGAGCAGTTCTTC.

The V gene is TRBV28, the J gene TRBJ2-7; TRBD1 agrees at 8 bases. Germline CDR1 reads MDHEN; CDR2 reads SYDVKM. This CDR3 has 16 amino acids. The junction had 12 bases not matched to a gene; V was cut back by 6 bases and J by 2 bases. CDR3 DNA sequence: TGTGCCAGCAGCCCCGGGGACAGGCCCTCTACCTACGAGCAGTACTTC. Amino acids: CASSPGDRPSTYEQYF.

The chain has TRBV6-5 and TRBJ1-3; D not resolved. The germline V gene has CDR1 MNHEY and CDR2 SVGAGI. V lost 2 bases, J lost 0 bases, and 11 bases lay in between. The CDR3 is made up of 16 amino acids. The CDR3, as DNA: TGTGCCAGCAGTTACGGTCAGTCCTTCTCTGGAAACACCATATATTTT. This translates into CASSYGQSFSGNTIYF.

The chain joins TRBV6-5 to TRBJ2-1; 9 nucleotides line up with TRBD2. Germline assignment: CDR1 MNHEY and CDR2 SVGAGI. This CDR3 has 13 amino acids. The trim removed 5 bases at V and 7 bases at J, leaving 3 bases unmatched. CDR3 in amino acids: CASSKSGGNEQFF. The CDR3, as DNA: TGTGCCAGCAGTAAGAGCGGGGGGAATGAGCAGTTCTTC.

CDR3 sequence: CASSLALGRDTEAFF. CDR3 sequence (DNA): TGTGCCAGCAGCTTAGCGCTAGGGAGGGACACTGAAGCTTTCTTT. The J gene is TRBJ1-1, the V gene TRBV7-9; no definite D call. The V gene's germline CDR1 is SEHNR and CDR2 FQNEAQ (reference sequence). Trimming stripped 0 bases from V and 3 bases from J, with 11 bases between. CDR3 length: 15 amino acids.

The chain is built from TRBV5-4 and TRBJ2-3; 8 bases are a match to TRBD1. This CDR3 spans 14 amino acids. Unmatched junction bases numbered 7, after V lost 4 bases and J lost 6 bases. Looked up from germline, CDR1 is SGHNT and CDR2 is YYREEE (reference sequence). The CDR3 spells CASSHGQGEDTQYF. In nucleotides, the CDR3 is TGTGCCAGCAGCCACGGACAGGGAGAGGATACGCAGTATTTT.

The CDR3 protein is CASSQDFQTGNNGYTF. The CDR3, as DNA: TGCGCCAGCAGCCAAGATTTTCAAACAGGCAATAATGGCTACACCTTC. The chain combines TRBV4-1 with TRBJ1-2, with D perhaps matching TRBD1 (5 bases). The germline gives CDR1 MGHRA, CDR2 YSYEKL. V shed 0 bases and J shed 6 bases, with 17 bases lying between them. This CDR3 is built from 16 residues.

The rearrangement uses TRBV23-1 and TRBJ2-2; no definite D call. TRBV23-1 is recorded as an ORF, its role being uncertain. The CDR3 consists of 12 residues. Between the trimmed V and J ends, which lost 6 bases and 2 bases, there was a span of 4 bases. The CDR3 DNA is TGCGCCAGCAGGGGTAACACCGGGGAGCTGTTTTTT. Translation gives CASRGNTGELFF.

The chain is built from TRBV27 and TRBJ2-2; D may be TRBD2 (6 bases). CDR1 is MNHEY and CDR2 is SMNVEV in the germline V gene (reference sequence). V was pared by 4 bases and J by 2 bases, with 14 bases between. The CDR3 consists of 16 residues. In nucleotides, the CDR3 is TGTGCCAGCAGTTCAATAGCGGAGCTAAACACCGGGGAGCTGTTTTTT. Translating it yields CASSSIAELNTGELFF.